One and the same sample provided the 20 T cell receptor beta chains below, sequenced in a study of tumour-infiltrating T cells in Burkitt lymphoma. This table comes from immunoSEQ multiplex PCR, and its TCRdb copy is limited to in-frame clones, with some not included. The sample includes 7,000 or so clones, approximately 17% seen only once; the top ten take approximately 2.8%. The source material was tumor tissue. These receptors were taken from a human donor with diffuse large B-cell lymphoma.

Only a few counts were recorded for this clone. This chain joins TRBV28 and TRBJ2-7, with TRBD2 identical over 9 bases. The germline gives CDR1 MDHEN, CDR2 SYDVKM. The CDR3 runs to 15 residues. Trimming took 6 bases from V and 0 from J; bases not matched to a gene: 6. CDR3 sequence: CASSPSGIFSYEQYF. In nucleotides, the CDR3 is TGTGCCAGCAGCCCTAGCGGGATTTTCTCCTACGAGCAGTACTTC.

This chain joins TRBV11-3 and TRBJ2-2, with a weak D call TRBD2 (6 bases). The germline V gene has CDR1 SGHNT and CDR2 YENEEA. CDR3 length: 14 amino acids. Trimming took off 7 bases at V and 7 bases at J, with 16 bases between the two ends. The CDR3 nucleotides are TGTGCCAGCAAGTCAACGGGGGAAGGCGGGGAGCTGTTTTTT. Its protein is CASKSTGEGGELFF.

The V and J genes are TRBV6-5 and TRBJ1-6, with D unclear. V lost 0 bases and J 16 bases, leaving 13 bases between the germline ends. The CDR3 is 13 residues long. Germline V CDR1 and CDR2: MNHEY, SVGAGI. CDR3 loop: CASSYSTPPELHF. CDR3 bases: TGTGCCAGCAGTTACTCGACACCGCCGGAGCTCCACTTT.

The chain carries TRBV28 and TRBJ1-1, with D perhaps matching TRBD1 (6 bases). The CDR3 covers 14 residues. V dropped 8 bases and J dropped 3 bases, with 16 bases sitting between them. Germline loops: CDR1 MDHEN, CDR2 SYDVKM. The CDR3 sequence: CASVQIGGYTEAFF. As DNA, the CDR3 is TGTGCCAGCGTCCAGATTGGGGGCTACACTGAAGCTTTCTTT.

Relative to its sample, this clone is medium-sized. V and J are TRBV21-1 and TRBJ2-3. TRBV21-1 constitutes a pseudogene. This CDR3 is built from 16 residues. In DNA form, the CDR3 reads TGTGCCAGTTGCATCCAGTTTTTGGACCGCACAGATACGCAGTATTTT. It yields the protein CASCIQFLDRTDTQYF.

The gene calls are TRBV7-9 and TRBJ2-7, with unresolved D. Deletions cut 5 bases from V and 3 bases from J, with 5 bases between. This CDR3 has 11 amino acids. The germline gives CDR1 SEHNR, CDR2 FQNEAQ (reference sequence). CDR3 residues: CASSRDYEQYF. CDR3 nucleotides: TGTGCCAGCAGCAGAGACTACGAGCAGTACTTC.

This clone came up a few times. The chain combines TRBV10-1 with TRBJ1-4; a weak D match, TRBD1 (5 bases). Trimming cost V 6 bases and J 7 bases, with 15 bases left between them. CDR3 length: 14 amino acids. Germline V gene data show CDR1 as WNHNN and CDR2 as SYGVQD (reference sequence). CDR3 in DNA: TGCGCCAGCAGCACAGGCCTTGCGGGTGAAAAACTGTTTTTT. Protein product: CASSTGLAGEKLFF.

Only one count was recorded for this clone. J is TRBJ2-1 and V is TRBV7-2; D is unresolved. The CDR3 contains 11 residues. V shed 6 bases and J shed 3 bases, with 3 bases lying between them. The germline CDR1 and CDR2 sequences are SGHTA and FQGNSA. The CDR3 DNA reads TGTGCCAGCAGTTTCTACAATGAGCAGTTCTTC. Translated: CASSFYNEQFF. The full variable domain, completed using reference TRBV7-2 and TRBJ2-1, is GAGVSQSPSNKVTEKGKDVELRCDPISGHTALYWYRQSLGQGLEFLIYFQGNSAPDKSGLPSDRFSAERTGGSVSTLTIQRTQQEDSAVYLCASSFYNEQFFGPGTRLTVL.

V usage is TRBV10-3 and J usage is TRBJ1-3; D may be TRBD1 (5 bases). Per the germline V gene, CDR1 is ENHRY and CDR2 is SYGVKD. The CDR3 has 14 amino acids. V was cut by 4 bases and J by 1 base, with 8 bases left in between. Here the CDR3 DNA reads TGTGCCATCAGTGTGGGGGGTTCTGGAAACACCATATATTTT. This encodes CAISVGGSGNTIYF.

The genes are TRBV6-4 and TRBJ2-3; 9 bases agree with TRBD2. The V gene end was trimmed by 6 bases and the J gene end by 1 base; junction bases not matched to a gene: 5. The CDR3 is 15 amino acids. Germline CDR1 is MRHNA and CDR2 is SNTAGT. The CDR3 loop is CASSLSGSGTDTQYF. The DNA of the CDR3 is TGTGCCAGCAGCCTTAGCGGGAGTGGCACAGATACGCAGTATTTT.

The chain carries TRBV28 and TRBJ2-7; D is possibly TRBD1 or TRBD2 (5 bases each). CDR1 MDHEN and CDR2 SYDVKM come from the germline V gene. V was clipped by 6 bases and J by 6 bases, with 15 bases between them. The CDR3 is 13 residues long. Written as DNA, the CDR3 is TGTGCCAGCAGGGGGATGGGGGTAGGCGAGCAGTACTTC. It yields the protein CASRGMGVGEQYF.

This clone came up once. CDR3 amino acids: CASSFGVMAPMNTEAFF. The CDR3 DNA is TGTGCCAGCAGCTTCGGGGTAATGGCCCCCATGAACACTGAAGCTTTCTTT. The V gene is TRBV5-5, the J gene TRBJ1-1; no reliable D call. The CDR3 is made up of 17 amino acids. Between the trimmed V and J ends, which lost 2 bases and 0 bases, there was a span of 17 bases. Per the germline V gene, CDR1 is SGHKS and CDR2 is YYEKEE (reference sequence).

This clone was detected only a few times. CDR3 protein: CARFVRNGNQPQHF. The CDR3 nucleotides read TGTGCCAGATTTGTCAGGAATGGCAATCAGCCCCAGCATTTT. The rearrangement joins TRBV7-6 to TRBJ1-5; D uncertain. The length of the CDR3 is 14 residues. The V end lost 9 bases, the J end lost 2 bases, and 14 bases lay between the germline ends. The germline gives CDR1 SGHVS, CDR2 FNYEAQ.

The chain carries TRBV5-1 and TRBJ2-7, with D maybe TRBD2 (6 bases). Looked up from germline, CDR1 is SGHRS and CDR2 is YFSETQ. The V end lost 3 bases, the J end lost 1 base, and 14 bases lay between the germline ends. The length of the CDR3 is 15 residues. The CDR3 loop is CASSSSGTGSYEQYF. The CDR3 DNA follows: TGCGCCAGCAGCTCCTCCGGGACTGGATCCTACGAGCAGTACTTC.

This clone was found a few times. The chain couples TRBV10-3 to TRBJ2-1, with D perhaps TRBD1 (6 bases). This CDR3 is 14 amino acids long. Germline CDR1 and CDR2: ENHRY and SYGVKD. V was shortened by 10 bases and J by 10 bases, with 23 bases between the two germline ends. Here the CDR3 DNA reads TGTGCCACCTACCATCCAGGGGTCAGGGACGAGCAGTTCTTC. It is translated as CATYHPGVRDEQFF.

V gene TRBV7-8 combines with J gene TRBJ2-6, with 10 bases identical to TRBD1. The CDR3 is made up of 18 amino acids. J was trimmed by 1 base and V by 3 bases; bases with no gene match: 6. Germline V gives CDR1 SGHVS, CDR2 FQNEAQ. The CDR3 here is CASSFATGGRSGANVLTF. In DNA form, the CDR3 reads TGTGCCAGCAGCTTCGCGACAGGGGGCAGATCTGGGGCCAACGTCCTGACTTTC.

The chain uses TRBV18 and TRBJ2-7; 9 bases map to TRBD1. Trimming removed 5 bases from V and 1 base from J; junction bases left unmatched: 9. Germline V gene lookup returns CDR1 KGHSH and CDR2 LQKENI. The CDR3 is 16 residues long. For the CDR3, the DNA is TGTGCCAGCTCATCCTTAACCGGGACAGGGTCCTACGAGCAGTACTTC. Protein sequence: CASSSLTGTGSYEQYF. Filled out from reference TRBV18 and TRBJ2-7, the complete variable domain reads NAGVMQNPRHLVRRRGQEARLRCSPMKGHSHVYWYRQLPEEGLKFMVYLQKENIIDESGMPKERFSAEFPKEGPSILRIQQVVRGDSAAYFCASSSLTGTGSYEQYFGPGTRLTVT.

The chain carries TRBV4-3 and TRBJ2-1, with D unresolved. CDR1 is LGHNA, CDR2 YSLEER, per germline. V was pared by 1 base and J by 6 bases, with 16 bases between. The CDR3 is 16 amino acids. Written as DNA, the CDR3 is TGCGCCAGCAGCCAAGCTTTAAGCACCTTTGCCAATGAGCAGTTCTTC. Encoded protein: CASSQALSTFANEQFF.

This clone was observed a handful of times. The V and J genes are TRBV6-5 and TRBJ2-1, with 13 nucleotides matching TRBD2. V dropped 6 bases and J dropped 9; count of bases not matched to a gene: 8. The germline gives CDR1 MNHEY, CDR2 SVGAGI. This CDR3 comprises 15 residues. This chain's CDR3 is CASRPRTSGRAEQFF. CDR3 bases: TGTGCCAGCAGACCCCGGACTAGCGGGAGAGCTGAGCAGTTCTTC.

This clone has more than one count but fewer than ten. In DNA form, the CDR3 reads TGTGCCAGCAGTGGGGCGTGGGGAATCCAAGAGACCCAGTACTTC. It codes for CASSGAWGIQETQYF. The V call is TRBV2, the J call TRBJ2-5; no reliable D call. Germline V gives CDR1 SNHLY, CDR2 FYNNEI. V lost 4 bases and J lost 1, with 13 bases in between. This CDR3 spans 15 amino acids.